The present T cell receptor beta chain was sequenced within a study of early T cells in non-severe SARS-CoV-2 infection. At least ten counts were recorded for this clonotype. CDR3 length equals 16 residues. The ends lost 5 bases at V and 6 bases at J; junction bases unmatched: 9. Germline values: CDR1 MNHNY, CDR2 SVGAGI (reference sequence). Each CDR3 protein is one row after TCRdb ran MiXCR on the 5' RACE reads. The table has tens of thousands of distinct CDR3 sequences, about 14% seen once. The V and J genes are TRBV6-6 and TRBJ2-2; TRBD2 agrees at 10 bases. Sequenced material: whole blood, taken at baseline. The TCR comes from an adult who was a healthcare worker with PCR-confirmed SARS-CoV-2 infection or an uninfected control (not recorded which). For the CDR3, the DNA is TGTGCCAGCAGTATGGGTGCTAGCGGGAGTGCCGGGGAGCTGTTTTTT. Translated, it gives CASSMGASGSAGELFF.